The T cell receptor (beta chain) under discussion was sequenced for a study of T cell responses to AZD1222 COVID-19 vaccine (dated by TCRdb to the early 2020s). Study-level background: TCR sequencing covered more than 230 trial participants: 200 to 220 given two doses of AZD1222 and 26 given two doses of MenACWY control vaccine. Enrollment into the trials was organized by age into subgroups of 18-55, 56-69 and 70-plus years, and those subgroups contained approximately 150, 30 and 60 TCR-sequenced participants, respectively. Findings and caveats that apply to the study as a whole: Epitopes outside the regions mutated in the B.1.351 and B.1.1.7 variants were reportedly recognized by nearly half of the unique spike-specific TCRs. Most participants were white British and females outnumbered males, and the authors suggested that clonal diversity may have been underestimated. CD4 TCRs associated with the vaccine covered the entire spike protein, and the dominant responses were in regions 160-218 and 743-854. Because no day 14 peak-response samples were available, the repertoires could be characterized only after the peak T cell response. In the small 56-69-year group, the increase in depth fell short of significance, most likely because of low power. After two AZD1222 doses, spike-specific TCR breadth and depth were significantly higher than at day 0 and than in MenACWY recipients. Only five to seven AZD1222 recipients were SARS-CoV-2 seropositive at baseline, limiting conclusions about previously exposed vaccinees.

As to this clone: Its antigen is not yet known. There are no base qualities to consult, and no much larger clone falls within one base.

The CDR3 regions of human TCRbeta chains were analyzed by immunosequencing. From the authors' description of their analysis: TCRs in the repertoires were matched against a reference library of SARS-CoV-2-specific TCRs that had been generated with the MIRA antigen-specificity platform. Breadth meant the fraction of unique TCRs that were SARS-CoV-2-associated, whereas depth meant the fraction of total T cells that were SARS-CoV-2-associated. Using the MIRA data, each spike-specific TCR was mapped to the spike region that the TCR reacts to and placed in a CD4 or CD8 class. Log10-transformed breadth and depth values were compared by one-way ANOVA with Sidak's multiple comparisons tests. In TCRdb, the immuneACCESS table is reduced to in-frame sequences with V and J assigned. These tables do not hold every clone; where another copy was compared, an unresolved V gene accounts for under half, and the others remain unexplained. V, J and clone size derive from that table, while D and trimming were established from the DNA sequence. The sample contains around 180,000 clones, over 80% of them found a single time. 2.5% to 3% of the sample belongs to the ten largest clones.

In the paper's terms, the time point label means: baseline before first vaccination. The sample's treatment or condition label is to be understood as: meningococcal conjugate vaccine given as trial control. Vaccinee samples were obtained from the UK trials COV001 and COV002, which included a single-blind randomized controlled phase 2/3 trial of AZD1222 (ChAdOx1 nCoV-19) in healthy adults. For TCRbeta chain sequencing, PBMC samples were collected from trial participants at day 0 and at day 28 after the second dose. The CDR3 runs 15 residues from the cysteine to the phenylalanine. CDR3 DNA only is kept here, 45 bases in frame from base 1. After removal of 3 bases from V and 8 bases from J, the junction retains 9 bases not matched to a gene. From a lookup of the germline V gene, CDR1 and CDR2 are SGDLS and YYNGEE.

This receptor chain uses TRBV9 and TRBJ2-1, and TRBD1 matches 9 of the central bases. This specimen consisted of peripheral blood, obtained on day 0 of MenACWY control vaccination. This receptor was obtained from an adult in good health. CDR3 loop: CASSAKGTGRDEQFF. The DNA sequence is as follows: TGTGCCAGCAGCGCCAAGGGGACAGGGCGCGATGAGCAGTTCTTC.